The text below deals with one TCR beta chain. This sample is drawn from a study of control samples from healthy donors and cancer patients. Here immunoSEQ multiplex PCR was the method, and the copy in TCRdb shows in-frame clones only, minus some. This sample has some 150,000 clones, with approximately 94% found just once. CDR1 is SGHNT and CDR2 is YENEEA in the germline V gene. The CDR3 extends over 14 amino acids. Trimming shortened V by 1 base and J by 2 bases, and 6 bases separated the two germline ends. J is TRBJ1-3 and V is TRBV11-3; D not certain. This clonotype was sampled from a man in his forties in good health. Sequenced: blood. CDR3: CASSLGTTGNTIYF. CDR3 nucleotide sequence: TGTGCCAGCAGCTTAGGGACTACTGGAAACACCATATATTTT. Variable domain in full (rest from reference TRBV11-3 and TRBJ1-3): EAGVVQSPRYKIIEKKQPVAFWCNPISGHNTLYWYLQNLGQGPELLIRYENEEAVDDSQLPKDRFSAERLKGVDSTLKIQPAELGDSAVYLCASSLGTTGNTIYFGEGSWLTVV.